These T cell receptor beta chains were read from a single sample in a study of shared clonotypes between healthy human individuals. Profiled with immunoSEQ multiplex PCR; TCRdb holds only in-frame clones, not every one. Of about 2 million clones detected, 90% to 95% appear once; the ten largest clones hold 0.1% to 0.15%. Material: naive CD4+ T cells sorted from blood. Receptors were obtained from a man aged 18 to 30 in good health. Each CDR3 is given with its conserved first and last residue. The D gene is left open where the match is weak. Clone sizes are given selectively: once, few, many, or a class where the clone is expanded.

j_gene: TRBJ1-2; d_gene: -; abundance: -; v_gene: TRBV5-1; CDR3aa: CASSLGDVTNYGYTF; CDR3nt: TGCGCCAGCAGCTTGGGGGACGTAACTAACTATGGCTACACCTTC
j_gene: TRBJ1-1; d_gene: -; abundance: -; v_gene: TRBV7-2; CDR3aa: CASSLDRVGAFF; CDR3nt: TGTGCCAGCAGCTTAGACAGGGTTGGGGCTTTCTTT
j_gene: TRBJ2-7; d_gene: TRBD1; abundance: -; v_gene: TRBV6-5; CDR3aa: CASRTGTVSYEQYF; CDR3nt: TGTGCCAGCAGAACCGGGACAGTCTCCTACGAGCAGTACTTC
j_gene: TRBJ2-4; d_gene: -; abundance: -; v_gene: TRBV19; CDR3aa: CASSTSSAAKNIQYF; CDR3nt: TGTGCCAGTAGTACCTCATCGGCAGCCAAAAACATTCAGTACTTC
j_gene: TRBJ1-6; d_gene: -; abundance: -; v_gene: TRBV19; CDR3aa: CASSMKGPGSPLHF; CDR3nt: TGTGCCAGTAGTATGAAGGGCCCCGGATCGCCCCTCCACTTT
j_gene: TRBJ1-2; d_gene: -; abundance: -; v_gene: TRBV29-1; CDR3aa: CSVDGQGTNYGYTF; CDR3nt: TGCAGCGTTGATGGGCAGGGCACTAACTATGGCTACACCTTC
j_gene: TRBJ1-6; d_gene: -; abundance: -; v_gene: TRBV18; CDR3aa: CASSPRAVNSPLHF; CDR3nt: TGTGCCAGCTCACCAAGGGCAGTCAATTCACCCCTCCACTTT
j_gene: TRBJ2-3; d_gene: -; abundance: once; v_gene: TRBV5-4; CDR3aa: CASSSGVLSTDTQYF; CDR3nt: TGTGCCAGCAGCTCCGGGGTCCTTAGCACAGATACGCAGTATTTT
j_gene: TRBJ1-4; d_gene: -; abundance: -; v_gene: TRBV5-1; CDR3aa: CASSYRYTGTNEKLFF; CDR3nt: TGCGCCAGCAGCTACCGCTACACCGGGACTAATGAAAAACTGTTTTTT
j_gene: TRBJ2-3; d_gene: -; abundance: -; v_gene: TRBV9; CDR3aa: CASSVGGWRGGTDTQYF; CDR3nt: TGTGCCAGCAGCGTAGGAGGGTGGCGGGGAGGCACAGATACGCAGTATTTT
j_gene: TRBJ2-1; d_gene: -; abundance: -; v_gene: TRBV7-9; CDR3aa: CASSANPSKAYNEQFF; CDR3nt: TGTGCCAGCAGCGCAAACCCCAGCAAGGCCTACAATGAGCAGTTCTTC
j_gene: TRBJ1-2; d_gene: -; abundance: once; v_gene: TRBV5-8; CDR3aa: CASSLSAYYYGYTF; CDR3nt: TGTGCCAGCAGCTTGTCGGCCTATTACTATGGCTACACCTTC
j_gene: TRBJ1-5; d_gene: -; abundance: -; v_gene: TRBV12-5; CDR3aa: CASGSVSNQPQHF; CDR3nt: TGTGCTAGTGGGTCCGTAAGCAATCAGCCCCAGCATTTT
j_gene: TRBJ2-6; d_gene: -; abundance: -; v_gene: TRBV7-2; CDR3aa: CASSQFSGANVLTF; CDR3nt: TGTGCCAGCAGCCAGTTCTCTGGGGCCAACGTCCTGACTTTC
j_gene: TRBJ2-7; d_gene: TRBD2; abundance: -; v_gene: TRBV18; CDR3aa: CASSRRTSGIYEQYF; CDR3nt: TGTGCCAGCTCCCGACGGACCAGCGGGATCTACGAGCAGTACTTC
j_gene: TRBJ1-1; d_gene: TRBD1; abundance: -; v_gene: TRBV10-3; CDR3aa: CAISRGQGATEAFF; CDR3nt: TGTGCCATCAGTAGGGGACAGGGGGCCACTGAAGCTTTCTTT